A single sample gave rise to the 31 T cell receptor beta chains below, sequenced in a study of blood T cell repertoires in COVID-19. Generated by immunoSEQ multiplex PCR, the TCRdb table keeps only in-frame clones and is missing some. The sample carries 120,000 to 150,000 clones, about 80% recorded once. The sequencing sample was made of peripheral blood. All receptors derive from a human donor in a cohort sampled during active COVID-19.

This sequence joins TRBV19 and TRBJ1-1; the D gene is possibly TRBD1 (6 bases). The CDR3 length is 14 residues. Per germline, CDR1 LNHDA and CDR2 SQIVND (reference sequence). V lost 6 bases to trimming and J lost 2 bases, with 13 bases between them. CDR3 DNA: TGTGCCAGTAGGAAGGACAGCCTCAACACTGAAGCTTTCTTT. This codes for CASRKDSLNTEAFF.

The chain is built from TRBV5-5 and TRBJ2-7; D perhaps matches TRBD2 (5 bases). Germline V CDR1 and CDR2: SGHKS, YYEKEE (reference sequence). Trimming removed 6 bases at V and 1 base at J, with 11 bases between. The CDR3 has 13 residues. The CDR3: CASKLTGSYEQYF. CDR3 sequence (DNA): TGTGCCAGCAAATTGACGGGGTCCTACGAGCAGTACTTC.

The chain combines TRBV6-6 with TRBJ1-2, with D uncertain. This CDR3 is 13 amino acids long. Between the trimmed V and J ends, which lost 7 bases and 2 bases, there was a span of 11 bases. CDR1 and CDR2 from the germline V gene are MNHNY and SVGAGI (reference sequence). CDR3 bases: TGTGCCAGCATCCCCTCCCCCAACTATGGCTACACCTTC. It codes for CASIPSPNYGYTF.

V is TRBV5-1 and J is TRBJ2-3; TRBD2 agrees at 15 bases. The J segment lost 1 base and the V segment lost 2 bases, leaving 11 bases of the junction unmatched. Germline lookup yields CDR1 SGHRS and CDR2 YFSETQ. CDR3 length equals 20 residues. CDR3 nucleotide sequence: TGCGCCAGCAGCTTTGCAGGACTAGCGGGGGGGCTGGTCGGCACAGATACGCAGTATTTT. It translates to CASSFAGLAGGLVGTDTQYF.

V and J are TRBV2 and TRBJ1-5; D remains unclear. V shed 6 bases and J shed 2 bases, with 5 bases lying between them. The CDR3 contains 12 residues. The germline V gene encodes CDR1 SNHLY and CDR2 FYNNEI. The CDR3 loop reads CASRAGNQPQHF. CDR3 nucleotides: TGTGCCAGCAGGGCTGGCAATCAGCCCCAGCATTTT.

V and J are TRBV23-1 and TRBJ2-7; possibly TRBD2 for D (5 bases). TRBV23-1 is given ORF status, its function remaining uncertain. V was trimmed by 4 bases and J by 2 bases, leaving 15 bases between them. The CDR3 totals 15 residues. CDR3 sequence (DNA): TGCGCCAGCAGTCCTAAGGCGGGCAGAACCTACGAGCAGTACTTC. Translating gives CASSPKAGRTYEQYF.

About this clone: The junction departs from germline at one end; a sequencing error may be responsible. This chain links TRBV13 with TRBJ2-5; 10 bases align to TRBD2. Germline CDR1 PRHDT, CDR2 FYEKMQ (reference sequence). This CDR3 is 16 amino acids long. CDR3 DNA sequence: TGTGCCAGCAGCCTAGGGGGTGCTAGCGGGGGAGAGACCCAGTACTTC. Residues: CASSLGGASGGETQYF.

This clone was counted between two and nine times. The chain employs TRBV10-3 and TRBJ1-5; possible D gene TRBD1, 5 bases. The CDR3 runs 12 residues. Germline values: CDR1 ENHRY, CDR2 SYGVKD. Trimming removed 6 bases at V and 7 bases at J, with 10 bases between. The CDR3 spells CAISQGEQPQHF. The CDR3, as DNA: TGTGCCATCAGCCAGGGTGAACAGCCCCAGCATTTT.

The chain's CDR3 is CASRADSSGYTF. Here the CDR3 DNA reads TGTGCCAGCAGGGCGGACAGTTCGGGCTACACCTTC. J is TRBJ1-2 and V is TRBV12-3 or TRBV12-4; possible D gene TRBD1, 6 bases. Trimming removed 6 bases from V and 8 bases from J, with 13 bases in between. There are 12 residues in the CDR3.

The rearrangement joins TRBV28 to TRBJ2-3, with 9 bases that match TRBD1. The germline V gene encodes CDR1 MDHEN and CDR2 SYDVKM. The CDR3 is 16 amino acids. The V and J ends lost 3 bases and 4 bases, in that order; junction bases with no gene match: 8. The CDR3 DNA follows: TGTGCCAGCAGTTTCCAGACAGGGGGTTGGGCAGATACGCAGTATTTT. It encodes CASSFQTGGWADTQYF. The variable domain in full, completed from reference TRBV28 and TRBJ2-3, reads DVKVTQSSRYLVKRTGEKVFLECVQDMDHENMFWYRQDPGLGLRLIYFSYDVKMKEKGDIPEGYSVSREKKERFSLILESASTNQTSMYLCASSFQTGGWADTQYFGPGTRLTVL.

The V gene is TRBV3-1 (or the pseudogene TRBV3-2), the J gene TRBJ2-1, with TRBD2 matching over 8 bases. Germline V gives CDR1 LGHDT, CDR2 YNNKEL (reference sequence). The CDR3 is made up of 15 amino acids. The trim removed 1 base at V and 10 bases at J, leaving 9 bases unmatched. The CDR3 DNA follows: TGTGCCAGCAGCCAAGTACGGGGGGGGGCAAAGGAGCAGTTCTTC. Its translation: CASSQVRGGAKEQFF.

The chain couples TRBV20-1 to TRBJ1-3; the D gene is possibly TRBD1 (5 bases). V was pared by 3 bases and J by 1 base, with 10 bases between. Germline V gene lookup returns CDR1 DFQATT and CDR2 SNEGSKA (reference sequence). The CDR3 runs 14 residues. Written as DNA, the CDR3 is TGCAGTGCTAGTCGAGACAGTTCTGGAAACACCATATATTTT. As protein: CSASRDSSGNTIYF.

This chain joins TRBV21-1 and TRBJ1-1; whether TRBD1, the table's D call, matches the DNA was not checked. TRBV21-1 is a known pseudogene. CDR3 size: 16 residues. CDR3: CASSTPVSGQGAEAFF. In nucleotides, the CDR3 is TGTGCCAGCAGCACCCCCGTGAGTGGGCAGGGGGCTGAAGCTTTCTTT.

Concerning this clone itself: The junction shows a germline mismatch at one end, possibly a read error. The chain employs TRBV19 and TRBJ2-1; 10 bases map to TRBD1. Germline V gene lookup returns CDR1 LNHDA and CDR2 SQIVND (reference sequence). The CDR3 runs 17 residues. The CDR3 protein is CASSIDRQGASYHEQFF. Written as DNA, the CDR3 is TGTGCCAGTAGTATAGATCGACAGGGGGCATCCTACCATGAGCAGTTCTTC.

This chain uses TRBV27 with TRBJ2-5, with D tentatively TRBD2 (6 bases). Deletions cut 5 bases from V and 4 bases from J, with 26 bases between. In germline, CDR1 is MNHEY, CDR2 SMNVEV (reference sequence). The CDR3 length is 18 residues. The CDR3 sequence: CASSRALVGGARRETQYF. The CDR3 nucleotides read TGTGCCAGCAGTCGGGCTCTGGTTGGAGGGGCCCGTCGAGAGACCCAGTACTTC.

The chain has TRBV28 and TRBJ1-4; 10 nucleotides line up with TRBD1. This CDR3 comprises 15 residues. Germline assignment: CDR1 MDHEN and CDR2 SYDVKM. V trimming: 3 bases; J trimming: 8 bases; junction bases outside the gene matches: 6. CDR3 nucleotides: TGTGCCAGCAGTTTGTCCGGGACAGGGGAGGAAAAACTGTTTTTT. It codes for CASSLSGTGEEKLFF.

The chain carries TRBV5-6 and TRBJ2-7; D gene ambiguous. The CDR3 spans 14 residues. The ends were cut back, 5 bases at V and 1 base at J, with 13 bases in the middle. Germline values: CDR1 SGHDT, CDR2 YYEEEE. CDR3 coding DNA: TGTGCCAGCAGTGGATCGGGTCATTCCTACGAGCAGTACTTC. It is translated as CASSGSGHSYEQYF. The full variable domain, in which reference TRBV5-6 and TRBJ2-7 provide the parts outside the CDR3, is DAGVTQSPTHLIKTRGQQVTLRCSPKSGHDTVSWYQQALGQGPQFIFQYYEEEERQRGNFPDRFSGHQFPNYSSELNVNALLLGDSALYLCASSGSGHSYEQYFGPGTRLTVT.

The chain couples TRBV18 to TRBJ1-4; 7 nucleotides align to TRBD1. This CDR3 has 12 amino acids. The germline gives CDR1 KGHSH, CDR2 LQKENI. The J segment lost 7 bases and the V segment lost 5 bases, leaving 1 base of the junction unmatched. The CDR3 reads CASSRQGEKLFF. The CDR3 DNA sequence: TGTGCCAGCTCAAGACAGGGTGAAAAACTGTTTTTT. Based on the CDR3 plus reference TRBV18 and TRBJ1-4, the full variable domain is NAGVMQNPRHLVRRRGQEARLRCSPMKGHSHVYWYRQLPEEGLKFMVYLQKENIIDESGMPKERFSAEFPKEGPSILRIQQVVRGDSAAYFCASSRQGEKLFFGSGTQLSVL.

This sequence joins TRBV11-2 and TRBJ2-3; no clear D. The CDR3 loop spans 15 amino acids. V dropped 5 bases and J dropped 0 bases, with 12 bases sitting between them. CDR1 SGHAT and CDR2 FQNNGV come from the germline V gene. CDR3 loop: CASSLVGSSTDTQYF. CDR3 nucleotides: TGTGCCAGCAGCCTTGTCGGGTCTAGCACAGATACGCAGTATTTT.

This chain uses TRBV6-2 or TRBV6-3 with TRBJ2-7; 8 bases line up with TRBD1. The CDR3 is made up of 14 amino acids. Germline V lookup: CDR1 MNHEY, CDR2 SVGEGT. The J segment lost 5 bases and the V segment lost 5 bases, leaving 8 bases of the junction unmatched. The CDR3 reads CASSLRQGNDEQYF. The CDR3 bases are TGTGCCAGCAGTCTTAGACAGGGGAACGACGAGCAGTACTTC.

The chain links TRBV20-1 to TRBJ1-5; perhaps TRBD1 as D (6 bases). Trimming shortened V by 3 bases and J by 2 bases, and 11 bases separated the two germline ends. Germline V gives CDR1 DFQATT, CDR2 SNEGSKA (reference sequence). This CDR3 contains 14 residues. CDR3 loop: CSASGAGGNQPQHF. In nucleotides, the CDR3 is TGCAGTGCTAGTGGAGCAGGGGGCAATCAGCCCCAGCATTTT.

The V call is TRBV7-9, the J call TRBJ2-7, with D possibly being TRBD2 (5 bases). Deletions cut 9 bases from V and 0 bases from J, with 15 bases between. There are 14 residues in the CDR3. Germline CDR1 and CDR2: SEHNR and FQNEAQ (reference sequence). The CDR3 here is CASGADGYSYEQYF. CDR3 in DNA: TGTGCCAGTGGAGCGGACGGGTACTCCTACGAGCAGTACTTC. The whole variable domain, filled in from reference TRBV7-9 and TRBJ2-7, reads DTGVSQNPRHKITKRGQNVTFRCDPISEHNRLYWYRQTLGQGPEFLTYFQNEAQLEKSRLLSDRFSAERPKGSFSTLEIQRTEQGDSAMYLCASGADGYSYEQYFGPGTRLTVT.

V usage is TRBV5-1 and J usage is TRBJ1-1, with 8 nucleotides matching TRBD1. CDR3 length equals 14 residues. The germline CDR1 and CDR2 sequences are SGHRS and YFSETQ. J gave up 4 bases and V 0 bases, and 2 bases lay outside the gene matches. CDR3 DNA sequence: TGCGCCAGCAGCTTGGGGCAGGGGGCCACTGAAGCTTTCTTT. Residues: CASSLGQGATEAFF.

This sequence joins TRBV9 and TRBJ1-1; 7 nucleotides line up with TRBD1. The CDR3 totals 14 residues. In germline, CDR1 is SGDLS, CDR2 YYNGEE. The V gene end was trimmed by 3 bases and the J gene end by 5 bases; junction bases not matched to a gene: 7. CDR3 DNA sequence: TGTGCCAGCAGCGCGACAGGGAGCGGGACTGAAGCTTTCTTT. Its translation: CASSATGSGTEAFF.

This chain connects TRBV29-1 to TRBJ2-5, with 7 bases identical to TRBD1. The CDR3 consists of 12 residues. With 7 bases clipped from V and 1 base from J, the junction kept 3 bases outside the gene matches. The germline V gene has CDR1 SQVTM and CDR2 ANQGSEA. The CDR3 here is CSAWDSQETQYF. CDR3 sequence (DNA): TGCAGCGCCTGGGACAGCCAAGAGACCCAGTACTTC.

This chain uses TRBV28 with TRBJ2-7; 7 nucleotides match TRBD1. This CDR3 is 14 amino acids long. The V and J ends lost 2 bases and 5 bases, in that order; junction bases with no gene match: 6. The V gene's germline CDR1 is MDHEN and CDR2 SYDVKM. The CDR3 region is CASSLGDSPHEQYF. CDR3 coding DNA: TGTGCCAGCAGTTTAGGGGACAGTCCCCACGAGCAGTACTTC.

The V and J genes are TRBV5-1 and TRBJ2-3, with D tentatively TRBD1 (6 bases). This CDR3 contains 13 residues. Germline V gene data show CDR1 as SGHRS and CDR2 as YFSETQ. V lost 5 bases and J lost 5, with 12 bases in between. The CDR3 region is CASRYRDGDTQYF. CDR3 sequence (DNA): TGCGCCAGCAGATACAGGGATGGAGATACGCAGTATTTT.

This clone was recorded once. The V gene is TRBV24-1, the J gene TRBJ2-1; 8 nucleotides agree with TRBD2. The CDR3 spans 14 residues. The J segment lost 7 bases and the V segment lost 5 bases, leaving 6 bases of the junction unmatched. CDR1 and CDR2 (germline): KGHDR, SFDVKD. The CDR3 here is CATSAGGRRNEQFF. Written as DNA, the CDR3 is TGTGCCACCAGTGCGGGGGGGCGGAGGAATGAGCAGTTCTTC.

V usage is TRBV6-5 and J usage is TRBJ1-5; perhaps TRBD1 as D (5 bases). The CDR3 totals 14 residues. The V gene's germline CDR1 is MNHEY and CDR2 SVGAGI. V was trimmed by 6 bases and J by 1 base, leaving 10 bases between them. The CDR3 nucleotides are TGTGCCAGCAGGATGACAGCAAGCAATCAGCCCCAGCATTTT. Protein product: CASRMTASNQPQHF.

The rearrangement links TRBV6-1 to TRBJ1-5; 7 bases align to TRBD1. Germline-derived CDR1 and CDR2 are MNHNS and SASEGT. There are 15 residues in the CDR3. The J segment lost 4 bases and the V segment lost 4 bases, leaving 7 bases of the junction unmatched. The CDR3 coding sequence is TGTGCCAGCAGTGCAGCGACAGGGCAAAATCAGCCCCAGCATTTT. It specifies CASSAATGQNQPQHF.

The rearrangement joins TRBV2 to TRBJ2-3, with D perhaps matching TRBD2 (6 bases). Trimming removed 5 bases at V and 4 bases at J, with 13 bases between. The CDR3 is 14 amino acids. The V gene's germline CDR1 is SNHLY and CDR2 FYNNEI. The CDR3 spells CASSYAGRSDTQYF. The CDR3, as DNA: TGTGCCAGCAGTTACGCGGGGAGGTCAGATACGCAGTATTTT.